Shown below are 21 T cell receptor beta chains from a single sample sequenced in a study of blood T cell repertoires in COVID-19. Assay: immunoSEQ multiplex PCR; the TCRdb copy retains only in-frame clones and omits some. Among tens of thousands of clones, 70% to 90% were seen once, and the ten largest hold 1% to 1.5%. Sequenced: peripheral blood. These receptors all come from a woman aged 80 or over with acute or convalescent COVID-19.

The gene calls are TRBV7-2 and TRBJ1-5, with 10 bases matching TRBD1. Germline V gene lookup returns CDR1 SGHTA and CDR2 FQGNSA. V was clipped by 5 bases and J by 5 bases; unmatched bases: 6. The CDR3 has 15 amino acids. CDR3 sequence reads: CASSARTGGDQPQHF. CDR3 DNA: TGTGCCAGCAGCGCTAGGACAGGGGGGGATCAGCCCCAGCATTTT.

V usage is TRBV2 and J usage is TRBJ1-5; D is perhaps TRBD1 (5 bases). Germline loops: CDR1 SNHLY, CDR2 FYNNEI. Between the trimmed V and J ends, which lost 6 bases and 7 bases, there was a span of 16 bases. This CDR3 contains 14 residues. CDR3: CASSPGRGHQPQHF. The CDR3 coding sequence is TGTGCCAGCAGCCCCGGGAGGGGCCACCAGCCCCAGCATTTT. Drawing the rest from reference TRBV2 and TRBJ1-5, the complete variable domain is EPEVTQTPSHQVTQMGQEVILRCVPISNHLYFYWYRQILGQKVEFLVSFYNNEISEKSEIFDDQFSVERPDGSNFTLKIRSTKLEDSAMYFCASSPGRGHQPQHFGDGTRLSIL.

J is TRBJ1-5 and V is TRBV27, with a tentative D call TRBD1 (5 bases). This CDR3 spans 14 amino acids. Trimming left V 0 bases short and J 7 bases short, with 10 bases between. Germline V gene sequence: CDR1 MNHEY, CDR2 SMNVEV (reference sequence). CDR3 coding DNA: TGTGCCAGCAGTTTATCGCAGGGTGGCCAGCCCCAGCATTTT. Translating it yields CASSLSQGGQPQHF.

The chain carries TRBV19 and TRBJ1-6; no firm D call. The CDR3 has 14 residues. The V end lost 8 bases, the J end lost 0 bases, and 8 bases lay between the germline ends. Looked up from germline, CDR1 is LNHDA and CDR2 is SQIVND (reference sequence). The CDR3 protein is CASQQSSYNSPLHF. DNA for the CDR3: TGTGCCAGTCAACAGAGCTCCTATAATTCACCCCTCCACTTT.

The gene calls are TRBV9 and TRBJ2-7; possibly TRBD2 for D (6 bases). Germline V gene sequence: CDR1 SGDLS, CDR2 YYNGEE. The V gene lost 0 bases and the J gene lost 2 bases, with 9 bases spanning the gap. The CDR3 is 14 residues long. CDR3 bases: TGTGCCAGCAGCGTAGCGGGAGAAGCCTACGAGCAGTACTTC. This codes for CASSVAGEAYEQYF.

CDR3 sequence: CASSERREVPPTDTQYF. The CDR3 coding sequence is TGCGCCAGCAGTGAAAGGAGGGAGGTCCCCCCGACAGATACGCAGTATTTT. The chain joins TRBV10-2 to TRBJ2-3; D is possibly TRBD2 (6 bases). Germline V gives CDR1 WSHSY, CDR2 SAAADI. Trimming removed 3 bases from V and 3 bases from J, with 19 bases in between. The CDR3 runs 17 residues.

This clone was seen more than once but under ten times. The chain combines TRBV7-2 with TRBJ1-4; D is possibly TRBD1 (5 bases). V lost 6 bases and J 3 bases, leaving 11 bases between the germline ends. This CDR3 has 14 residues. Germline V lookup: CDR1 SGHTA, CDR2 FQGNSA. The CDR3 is CASRAGGANEKLFF. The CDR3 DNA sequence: TGTGCCAGCAGGGCCGGGGGGGCTAATGAAAAACTGTTTTTT.

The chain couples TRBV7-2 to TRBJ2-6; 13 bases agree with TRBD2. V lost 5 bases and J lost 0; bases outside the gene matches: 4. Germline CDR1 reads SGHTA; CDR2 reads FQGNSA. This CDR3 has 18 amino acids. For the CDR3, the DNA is TGTGCCAGCAGCAGGACTAGCGGGGGTACCTCTGGGGCCAACGTCCTGACTTTC. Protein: CASSRTSGGTSGANVLTF.

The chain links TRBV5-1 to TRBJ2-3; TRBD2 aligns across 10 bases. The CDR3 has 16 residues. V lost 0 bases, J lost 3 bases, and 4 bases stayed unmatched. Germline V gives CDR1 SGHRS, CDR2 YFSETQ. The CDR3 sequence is CASSLGVAGGTDTQYF. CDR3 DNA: TGCGCCAGCAGCTTGGGAGTAGCGGGGGGTACAGATACGCAGTATTTT.

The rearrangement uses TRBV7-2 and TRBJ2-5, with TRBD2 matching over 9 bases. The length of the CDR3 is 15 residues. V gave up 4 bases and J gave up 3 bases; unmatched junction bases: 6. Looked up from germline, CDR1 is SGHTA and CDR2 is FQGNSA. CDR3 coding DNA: TGTGCCAGCAGCTGGATGGCGGGGGGGGAAGAGACCCAGTACTTC. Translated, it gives CASSWMAGGEETQYF.

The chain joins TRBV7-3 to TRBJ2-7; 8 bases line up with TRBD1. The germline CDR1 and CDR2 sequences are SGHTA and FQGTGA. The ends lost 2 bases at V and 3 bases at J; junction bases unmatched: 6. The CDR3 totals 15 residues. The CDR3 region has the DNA TGTGCCAGCAGCTTAGCACGGGACAGGAACTACGAGCAGTACTTC. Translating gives CASSLARDRNYEQYF.

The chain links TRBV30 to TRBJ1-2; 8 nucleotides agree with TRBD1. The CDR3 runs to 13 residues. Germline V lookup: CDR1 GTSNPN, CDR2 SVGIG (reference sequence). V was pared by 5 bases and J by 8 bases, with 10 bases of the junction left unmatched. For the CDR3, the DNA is TGTGCCTGGCGACCTCAGGGGGCGGGGGGCTACACCTTC. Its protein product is CAWRPQGAGGYTF.

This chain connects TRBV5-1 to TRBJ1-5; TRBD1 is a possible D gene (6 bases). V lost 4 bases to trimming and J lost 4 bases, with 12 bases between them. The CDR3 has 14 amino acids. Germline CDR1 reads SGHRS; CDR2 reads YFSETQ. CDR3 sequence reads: CASSRGGANQPQHF. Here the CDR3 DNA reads TGCGCCAGCAGCCGCGGGGGGGCTAATCAGCCCCAGCATTTT.

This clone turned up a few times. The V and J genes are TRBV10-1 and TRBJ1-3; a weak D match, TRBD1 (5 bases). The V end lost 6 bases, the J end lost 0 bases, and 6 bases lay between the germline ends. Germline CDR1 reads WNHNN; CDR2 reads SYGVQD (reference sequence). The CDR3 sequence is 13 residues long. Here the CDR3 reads CASRDNSGNTIYF. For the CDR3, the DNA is TGCGCCAGCAGGGACAACTCTGGAAACACCATATATTTT.

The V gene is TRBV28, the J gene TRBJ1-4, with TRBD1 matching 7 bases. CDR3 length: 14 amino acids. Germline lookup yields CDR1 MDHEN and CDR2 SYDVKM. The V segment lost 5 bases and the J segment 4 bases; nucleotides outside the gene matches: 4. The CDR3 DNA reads TGTGCCAGCAGTAGGGACAGCATTAATGAAAAACTGTTTTTT. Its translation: CASSRDSINEKLFF. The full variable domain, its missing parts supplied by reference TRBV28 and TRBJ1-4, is DVKVTQSSRYLVKRTGEKVFLECVQDMDHENMFWYRQDPGLGLRLIYFSYDVKMKEKGDIPEGYSVSREKKERFSLILESASTNQTSMYLCASSRDSINEKLFFGSGTQLSVL.

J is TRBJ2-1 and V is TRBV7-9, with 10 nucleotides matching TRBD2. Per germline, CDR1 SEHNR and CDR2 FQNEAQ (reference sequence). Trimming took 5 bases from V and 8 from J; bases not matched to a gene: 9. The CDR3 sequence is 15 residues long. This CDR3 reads CASSPSGRAWDEQFF. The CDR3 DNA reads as TGTGCCAGCAGCCCAAGCGGGAGGGCCTGGGATGAGCAGTTCTTC. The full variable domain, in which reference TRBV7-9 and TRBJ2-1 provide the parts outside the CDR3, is DTGVSQNPRHKITKRGQNVTFRCDPISEHNRLYWYRQTLGQGPEFLTYFQNEAQLEKSRLLSDRFSAERPKGSFSTLEIQRTEQGDSAMYLCASSPSGRAWDEQFFGPGTRLTVL.

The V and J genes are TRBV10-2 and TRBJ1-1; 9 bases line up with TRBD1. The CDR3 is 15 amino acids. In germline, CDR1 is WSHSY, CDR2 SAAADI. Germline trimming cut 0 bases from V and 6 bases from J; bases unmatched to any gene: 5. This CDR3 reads CASSESHRGHAEAFF. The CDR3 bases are TGCGCCAGCAGTGAGTCACACAGGGGGCATGCTGAAGCTTTCTTT.

The CDR3 loop reads CASSFRVRNTDTQYF. The CDR3 DNA sequence: TGCGCCAGCAGTTTTCGGGTCCGGAACACAGATACGCAGTATTTT. This chain links TRBV5-1 with TRBJ2-3; D ambiguous. This CDR3 is built from 15 residues. V lost 5 bases, J lost 2 bases, and 15 bases lay in between. Germline CDR1 reads SGHRS; CDR2 reads YFSETQ.

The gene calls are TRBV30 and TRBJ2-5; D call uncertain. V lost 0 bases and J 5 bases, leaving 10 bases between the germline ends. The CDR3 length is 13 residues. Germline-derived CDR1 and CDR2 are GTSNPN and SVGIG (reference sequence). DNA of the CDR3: TGTGCCTGGAGTGTTTCCCTGAGCGAGACCCAGTACTTC. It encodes CAWSVSLSETQYF. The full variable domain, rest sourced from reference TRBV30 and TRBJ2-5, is SQTIHQWPATLVQPVGSPLSLECTVEGTSNPNLYWYRQAAGRGLQLLFYSVGIGQISSEVPQNLSASRPQDRQFILSSKKLLLSDSGFYLCAWSVSLSETQYFGPGTRLLVL.

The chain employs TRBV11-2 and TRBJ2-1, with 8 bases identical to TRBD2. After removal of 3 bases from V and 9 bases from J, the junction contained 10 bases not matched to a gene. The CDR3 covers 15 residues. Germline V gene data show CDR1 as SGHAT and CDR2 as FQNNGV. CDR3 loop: CASSFTWTSLGEQFF. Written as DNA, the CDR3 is TGTGCCAGCAGCTTCACTTGGACTAGCCTTGGTGAGCAGTTCTTC.

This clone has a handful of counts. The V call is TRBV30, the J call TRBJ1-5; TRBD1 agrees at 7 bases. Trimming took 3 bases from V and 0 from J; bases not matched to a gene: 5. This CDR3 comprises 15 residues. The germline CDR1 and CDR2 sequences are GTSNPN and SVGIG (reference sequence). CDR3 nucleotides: TGTGCCTGGAGCGGTGGACAGGCTAGCAATCAGCCCCAGCATTTT. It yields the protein CAWSGGQASNQPQHF. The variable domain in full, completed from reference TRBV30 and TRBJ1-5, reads SQTIHQWPATLVQPVGSPLSLECTVEGTSNPNLYWYRQAAGRGLQLLFYSVGIGQISSEVPQNLSASRPQDRQFILSSKKLLLSDSGFYLCAWSGGQASNQPQHFGDGTRLSIL.